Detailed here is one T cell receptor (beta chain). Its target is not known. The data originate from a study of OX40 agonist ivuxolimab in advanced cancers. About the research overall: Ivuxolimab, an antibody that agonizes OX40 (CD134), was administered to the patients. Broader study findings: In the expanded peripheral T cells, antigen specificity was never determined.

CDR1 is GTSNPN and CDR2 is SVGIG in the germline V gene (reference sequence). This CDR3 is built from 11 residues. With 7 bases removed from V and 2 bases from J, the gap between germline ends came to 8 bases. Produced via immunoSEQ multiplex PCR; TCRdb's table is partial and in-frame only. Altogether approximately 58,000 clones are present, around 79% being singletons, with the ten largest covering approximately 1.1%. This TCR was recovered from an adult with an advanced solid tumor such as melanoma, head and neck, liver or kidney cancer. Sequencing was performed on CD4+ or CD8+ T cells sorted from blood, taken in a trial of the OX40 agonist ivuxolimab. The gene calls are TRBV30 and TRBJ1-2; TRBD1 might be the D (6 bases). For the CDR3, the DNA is TGTGCCTACAGGGAGAACTATGGCTACACCTTC. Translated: CAYRENYGYTF.